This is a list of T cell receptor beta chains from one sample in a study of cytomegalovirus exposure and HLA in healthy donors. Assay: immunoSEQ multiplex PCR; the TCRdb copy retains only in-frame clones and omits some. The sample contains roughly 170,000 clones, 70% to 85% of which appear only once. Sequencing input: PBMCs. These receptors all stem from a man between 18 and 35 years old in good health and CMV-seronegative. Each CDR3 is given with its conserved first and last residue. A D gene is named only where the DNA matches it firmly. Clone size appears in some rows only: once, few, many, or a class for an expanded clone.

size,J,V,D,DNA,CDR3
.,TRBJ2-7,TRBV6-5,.,TGTGCCAGCAGTTACTCTAGACTCGGTTTGTACGAGCAGTACTTC,CASSYSRLGLYEQYF
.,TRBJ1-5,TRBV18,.,TGTGCCAGCTCATCGGACAACAATCAGCCCCAGCATTTT,CASSSDNNQPQHF
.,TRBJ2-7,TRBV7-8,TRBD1,TGTGCCAGCAGCTTAGTAAACAGGGGTGGGTACGAGCAGTACTTC,CASSLVNRGGYEQYF
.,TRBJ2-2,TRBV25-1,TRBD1,TGTGCCAGCAGTGAATCCGGGACAGGCCGAATAGGCGGGGAGCTGTTTTTT,CASSESGTGRIGGELFF
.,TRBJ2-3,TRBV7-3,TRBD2,TGTGCCAGCAGCTCCGCCGGGGGGTCGGCGCAGTATTTT,CASSSAGGSAQYF
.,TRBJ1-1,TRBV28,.,TGTGCCAGCAGGTCACAGGGCCCTGAAGCTTTCTTT,CASRSQGPEAFF
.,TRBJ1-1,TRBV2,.,TGTGCCAGCAGTGTACAGAGACTGAACACTGAAGCTTTCTTT,CASSVQRLNTEAFF
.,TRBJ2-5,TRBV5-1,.,TGCGCCAGCAGCTCACGGGATGTTAGCGGAGAAGAGACCCAGTACTTC,CASSSRDVSGEETQYF
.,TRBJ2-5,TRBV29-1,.,TGCAGCGTCGAGGGGGGGCCAGAGACCCAGTACTTC,CSVEGGPETQYF
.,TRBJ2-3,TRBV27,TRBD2,TGTGCCAGCAAAACTAGCGGGAGAAAGTCCGCAGATACGCAGTATTTT,CASKTSGRKSADTQYF
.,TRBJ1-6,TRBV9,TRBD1,TGTGCCAGCAGCCCCACAGGGGGTGAGTCACCCCTCCACTTT,CASSPTGGESPLHF
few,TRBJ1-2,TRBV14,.,TGTGCCAGCAGCCAAGATCTCAGCTATGGCTACACCTTC,CASSQDLSYGYTF
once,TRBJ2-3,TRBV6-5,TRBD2,TGTGCCAGCAGTTACCGAAGGACGGGGGGGACAGATACGCAGTATTTT,CASSYRRTGGTDTQYF
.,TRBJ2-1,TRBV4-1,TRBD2,TGCGCCAGCAGCCAAGAAACTAGCGGGAGAACCTACAATGAGCAGTTCTTC,CASSQETSGRTYNEQFF
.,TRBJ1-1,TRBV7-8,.,TGTGCCAGCAGCTTTGGGGAGCTCACTGAAGCTTTCTTT,CASSFGELTEAFF
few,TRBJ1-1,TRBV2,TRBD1,TGTGCCAGCAGGATAGAGGACAGGGGCACTGAAGCTTTCTTT,CASRIEDRGTEAFF
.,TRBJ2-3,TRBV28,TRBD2,TGTGCCAGCAGACTAGCGGGGGGGCCAGATACGCAGTATTTT,CASRLAGGPDTQYF
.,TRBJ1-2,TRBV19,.,TGTGCCAGTAGTATAGGGTCAGGGATTGGCTATGGCTACACCTTC,CASSIGSGIGYGYTF
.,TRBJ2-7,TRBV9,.,TGTGCCAGCAGCGCCCAACTGAGCCCCCACGAGCAGTACTTC,CASSAQLSPHEQYF
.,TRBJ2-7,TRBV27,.,TGTGCCAGCAGGGAAGGGGTTCGCGAGCAGTACTTC,CASREGVREQYF
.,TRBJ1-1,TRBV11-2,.,TGTGCCAGCAGGCCCGGGACACAAGTCAACACTGAAGCTTTCTTT,CASRPGTQVNTEAFF
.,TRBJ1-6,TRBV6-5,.,TGTGCCAGCAGCCTAGTTGGGTCCGGAGATTCACCCCTCCACTTT,CASSLVGSGDSPLHF
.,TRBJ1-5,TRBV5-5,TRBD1,TGTGCCAGCAGCCCTGAGACAGGGTGGAGCAATCAGCCCCAGCATTTT,CASSPETGWSNQPQHF
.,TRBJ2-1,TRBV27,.,TGTGCCAGCACCACGGACAATGAGCAGTTCTTC,CASTTDNEQFF